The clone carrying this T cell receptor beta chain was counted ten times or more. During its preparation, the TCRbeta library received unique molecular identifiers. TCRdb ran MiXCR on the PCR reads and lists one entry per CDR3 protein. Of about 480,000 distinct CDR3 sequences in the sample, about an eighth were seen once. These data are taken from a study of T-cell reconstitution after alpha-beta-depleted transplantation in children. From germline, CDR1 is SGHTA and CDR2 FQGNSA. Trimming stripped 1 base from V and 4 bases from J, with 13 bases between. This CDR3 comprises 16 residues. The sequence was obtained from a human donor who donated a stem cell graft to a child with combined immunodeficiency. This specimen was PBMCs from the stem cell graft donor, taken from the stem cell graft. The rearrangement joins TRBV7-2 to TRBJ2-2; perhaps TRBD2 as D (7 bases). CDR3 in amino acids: CASSLEGGWSTGELFF. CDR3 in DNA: TGTGCCAGCAGCTTAGAGGGGGGGTGGAGCACCGGGGAGCTGTTTTTT.